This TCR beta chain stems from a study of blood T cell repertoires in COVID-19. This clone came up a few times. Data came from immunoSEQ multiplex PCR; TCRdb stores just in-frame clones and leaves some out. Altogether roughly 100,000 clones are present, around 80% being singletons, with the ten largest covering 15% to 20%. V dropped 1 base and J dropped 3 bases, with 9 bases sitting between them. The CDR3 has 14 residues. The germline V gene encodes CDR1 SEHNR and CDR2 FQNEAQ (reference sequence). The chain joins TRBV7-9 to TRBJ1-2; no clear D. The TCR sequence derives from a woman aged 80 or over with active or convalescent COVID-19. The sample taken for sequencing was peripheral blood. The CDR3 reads CASSLGQADYGYTF. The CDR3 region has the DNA TGTGCCAGCAGCTTAGGGCAGGCCGACTATGGCTACACCTTC. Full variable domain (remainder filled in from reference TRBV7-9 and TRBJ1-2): DTGVSQNPRHKITKRGQNVTFRCDPISEHNRLYWYRQTLGQGPEFLTYFQNEAQLEKSRLLSDRFSAERPKGSFSTLEIQRTEQGDSAMYLCASSLGQADYGYTFGSGTRLTVV.